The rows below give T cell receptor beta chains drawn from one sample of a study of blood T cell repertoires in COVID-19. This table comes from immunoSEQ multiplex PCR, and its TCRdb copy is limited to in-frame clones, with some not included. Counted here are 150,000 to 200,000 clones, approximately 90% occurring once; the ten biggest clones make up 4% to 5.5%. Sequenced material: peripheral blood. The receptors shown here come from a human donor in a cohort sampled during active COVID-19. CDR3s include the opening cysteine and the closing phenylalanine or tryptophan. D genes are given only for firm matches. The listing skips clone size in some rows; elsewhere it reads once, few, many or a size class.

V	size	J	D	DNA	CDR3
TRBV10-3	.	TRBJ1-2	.	TGTGCCACACATCCAGGGGACTATGGCTACACCTTC	CATHPGDYGYTF
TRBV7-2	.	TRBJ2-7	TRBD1	TGTGCCAGCAGCTTAGGACAGGGGGCGTCCTATCTTTACGAGCAGTACTTC	CASSLGQGASYLYEQYF
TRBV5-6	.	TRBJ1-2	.	TGTGCCAGCAGCTTAACAGGGACAAGGCCTCGAGGCTACACCTTC	CASSLTGTRPRGYTF
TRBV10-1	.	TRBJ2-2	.	TGCGCCACCTCAAGGGAGATTAACACCGGGGAGCTGTTTTTT	CATSREINTGELFF
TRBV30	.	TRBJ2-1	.	TGTGCCTGGAGTAAGACTGGGTACAATGAGCAGTTCTTC	CAWSKTGYNEQFF
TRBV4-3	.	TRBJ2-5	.	TGCGCCAGCAGCCAGGACCAAACAGGGCCGCTGGGGACCCAGTACTTC	CASSQDQTGPLGTQYF
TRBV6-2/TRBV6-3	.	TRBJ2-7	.	TGTGCCAGCAGTACTAGCTACGAGCAGTACTTC	CASSTSYEQYF
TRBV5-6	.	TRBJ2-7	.	TGTGCCAGCAGTTTCATGACATTTTCCTACGAGCAGTACTTC	CASSFMTFSYEQYF
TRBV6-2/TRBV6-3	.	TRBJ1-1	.	TGTGCCAGCAGCATTGAGGCGGGCACTGAAGCTTTCTTT	CASSIEAGTEAFF
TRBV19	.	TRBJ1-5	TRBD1	TGTGCCAGTAGTATAGACGGGACAGCTTATAGCAATCAGCCCCAGCATTTT	CASSIDGTAYSNQPQHF
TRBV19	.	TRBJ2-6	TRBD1	TGTGCCAGTAGTACTCCGGGACAGGGAATTAACGTCCTGACTTTC	CASSTPGQGINVLTF
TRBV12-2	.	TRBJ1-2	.	.	CASRLFGEGISAYGYTF
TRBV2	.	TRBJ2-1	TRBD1	TGTGCCAGCAGTCGACAGGGGGTGAAGGGTGAGCAGTTCTTC	CASSRQGVKGEQFF
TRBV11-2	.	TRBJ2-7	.	TGTGCCAGCAGCTCCATGTCAGGCCTACACCCGAAGGCCTCTTACGAGCAGTACTTC	CASSSMSGLHPKASYEQYF
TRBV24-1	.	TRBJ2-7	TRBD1	TGTGCCACCATAAATTGCCGGGACAGGGTGACCTACGAGCAGTACTTC	CATINCRDRVTYEQYF
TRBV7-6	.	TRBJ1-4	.	TGTGCCAGCAGCCCTCCCGGGACAACTAATGAAAAACTGTTTTTT	CASSPPGTTNEKLFF
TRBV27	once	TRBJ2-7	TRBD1	TGTGCCAGCAGTTTTGAGACAGGGGACTACGAGCAGTACTTC	CASSFETGDYEQYF
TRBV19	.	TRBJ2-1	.	TGTGCCAGTAGTATAGTAGGGGTCTCCTACAATGAGCAGTTCTTC	CASSIVGVSYNEQFF
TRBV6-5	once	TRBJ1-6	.	TGTGCCAGCAGAGAGTTGGTTTCACCCCTCCACTTT	CASRELVSPLHF
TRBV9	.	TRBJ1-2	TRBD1	TGTGCCAGCAGCGCCGGGACAGGGGGCTATGACTATGGCTACACCTTC	CASSAGTGGYDYGYTF
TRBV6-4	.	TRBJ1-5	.	TGTGCCAGCAGTGACTGGGCAGGGCGGACAGCCCCAGCATTT	CASSDWAGRTAPAF
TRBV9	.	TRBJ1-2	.	TGTGCCAGCAGCGTAGGTCCAGAGGCCTATGGCTACACCTTC	CASSVGPEAYGYTF
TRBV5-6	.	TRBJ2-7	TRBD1	TGTGCCAGCAGCTTGGGGCCAGGGGGATCCTACGAGCAGTACTTC	CASSLGPGGSYEQYF
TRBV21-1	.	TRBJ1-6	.	TGTGCCAGCCGGGAGAGCTCCTATAATTCACCCCTCCACTTT	CASRESSYNSPLHF
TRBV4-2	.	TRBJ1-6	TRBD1	TGTGCCAGCAGCCCGACGACAGGGACTTTTTCTCCCCTCCACTTT	CASSPTTGTFSPLHF
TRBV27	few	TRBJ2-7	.	TGTGCCAGCAGTTTCCGAGTGATCTCGCAGCCACTAGGTGTGTACGAGCAGTACTTC	CASSFRVISQPLGVYEQYF
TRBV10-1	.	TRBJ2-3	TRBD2	TGCGCCAGCAGTGAATTTCCGGGGGGAGGCACAGATACGCAGTATTTT	CASSEFPGGGTDTQYF
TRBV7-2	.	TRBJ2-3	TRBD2	TGTGCCAGCAGCTCCCCGCTTTATTGGGGCGGGGGGGCAGATACGCAGTATTTT	CASSSPLYWGGGADTQYF
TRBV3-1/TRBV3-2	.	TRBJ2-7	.	TGTGCCAGCAGCCCACACGGTCGGGAGTCCACTTACGAGCAGTACTTC	CASSPHGRESTYEQYF
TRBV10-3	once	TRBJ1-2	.	TGTGCCATCAGTGACGGGGTAGGAGCTAACTATGGCTACACCTTC	CAISDGVGANYGYTF
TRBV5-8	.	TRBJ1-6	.	TGTGCCAGCAGCTTTGAAACGAGGTATCATTCACCCCTCCACTTT	CASSFETRYHSPLHF
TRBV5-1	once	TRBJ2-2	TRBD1	TGCGCCAGCAGCTTCCGGGACAGGGGCGGCACCGGGGAGCTGTTTTTT	CASSFRDRGGTGELFF
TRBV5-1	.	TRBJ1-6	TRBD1	TGCGCCAGCAGCCCGGGGACAGACTATAATTCACCCCTCCACTTT	CASSPGTDYNSPLHF
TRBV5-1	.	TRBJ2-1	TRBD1	TGCGCCAGCAGCCCCCTCCACCGGGACAGCAACAATGAGCAGTTCTTC	CASSPLHRDSNNEQFF
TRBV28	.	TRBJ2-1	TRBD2	TGTGCCAGCAGTCTGTTAGCGGGAGCCTTCTACAATGAGCAGTTCTTC	CASSLLAGAFYNEQFF
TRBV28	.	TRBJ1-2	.	TGTGCCAGCAGTTCCCCGGCAGGGGAAGGAGGTGGCTACACCTTC	CASSSPAGEGGGYTF
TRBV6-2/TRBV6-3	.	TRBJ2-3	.	TGTGCCAGCAGCCCCGAGGGAGAACCACTAGATACGCAGTATTTT	CASSPEGEPLDTQYF
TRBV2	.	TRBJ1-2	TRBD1	TGTGCCAGCAGGGACAGGGGTGGGTACACCTTC	CASRDRGGYTF
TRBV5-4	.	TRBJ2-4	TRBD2	TGTGCCAGCAGCTCCCGGACCAGCGGGGGCATTCAGTACTTC	CASSSRTSGGIQYF
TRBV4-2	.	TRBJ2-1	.	TGTGCCAGCAGCCAAGTTAGGGGGAACAATGAGCAGTTCTTC	CASSQVRGNNEQFF
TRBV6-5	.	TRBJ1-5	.	TGTGCCAGCAGCGAGCCCAGGGATGGCAATCAGCCCCAGCATTTT	CASSEPRDGNQPQHF
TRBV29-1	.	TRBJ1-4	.	TGCAGCGTTGCTACTAATGAAAAACTGTTTTTT	CSVATNEKLFF